This T cell receptor beta chain was identified during a study of blood T cell repertoires in COVID-19. About the study: In each case, the material was cDNA or gDNA derived from T cells, B-cell-depleted T cells, or PBMCs.

Some clones are missing from TCRdb's copy, which holds only in-frame ones; the method was immunoSEQ multiplex PCR. The sample lists 270,000 or so clones, approximately 77% occurring once. Trimming cost V 0 bases and J 0 bases, with 32 bases left between them. Germline CDR1 is MNHNS and CDR2 is SASEGT. CDR3 size: 24 residues. The receptor was derived from a woman aged 18-29 years with acute or convalescent COVID-19. The sequencing input was peripheral blood. The chain links TRBV6-1 to TRBJ2-2, with D possibly being TRBD1 (6 bases). CDR3 in amino acids: CASSEAPRQLGGRWPDANTGELFF. The CDR3 DNA reads as TGTGCCAGCAGTGAAGCCCCGAGGCAGCTAGGGGGTAGGTGGCCTGACGCGAACACCGGGGAGCTGTTTTTT.